This TCR beta chain was recovered during a study of blood T cell repertoires in COVID-19. Overall study: The study drew acute and convalescent COVID-19 samples from the United States, Italy and Spain.

The CDR3 has 15 residues. Germline values: CDR1 SGHDT, CDR2 YYEEEE. V lost 4 bases, J lost 3 bases, and 7 bases stayed unmatched. Per the original methods: Cell counts per sample came from amplifying reference gene primers. TCRdb's table, derived via immunoSEQ multiplex PCR, lists solely in-frame clones and lacks some. D and trimming were read from the DNA, whereas the V and J calls and clone size are those reported in that table. The table lists about 320,000 clones, 80% to 90% of them singletons. This receptor was taken from a woman in her forties or fifties with acute or convalescent COVID-19. The sample comprised peripheral blood. This chain uses TRBV5-6 with TRBJ2-7; 10 positions match TRBD2. The CDR3 spells CASSLKLAGYYEQYF. The CDR3 DNA is TGTGCCAGCAGCCTAAAACTAGCGGGGTACTACGAGCAGTACTTC. The whole variable domain, filled in from reference TRBV5-6 and TRBJ2-7, reads DAGVTQSPTHLIKTRGQQVTLRCSPKSGHDTVSWYQQALGQGPQFIFQYYEEEERQRGNFPDRFSGHQFPNYSSELNVNALLLGDSALYLCASSLKLAGYYEQYFGPGTRLTVT.